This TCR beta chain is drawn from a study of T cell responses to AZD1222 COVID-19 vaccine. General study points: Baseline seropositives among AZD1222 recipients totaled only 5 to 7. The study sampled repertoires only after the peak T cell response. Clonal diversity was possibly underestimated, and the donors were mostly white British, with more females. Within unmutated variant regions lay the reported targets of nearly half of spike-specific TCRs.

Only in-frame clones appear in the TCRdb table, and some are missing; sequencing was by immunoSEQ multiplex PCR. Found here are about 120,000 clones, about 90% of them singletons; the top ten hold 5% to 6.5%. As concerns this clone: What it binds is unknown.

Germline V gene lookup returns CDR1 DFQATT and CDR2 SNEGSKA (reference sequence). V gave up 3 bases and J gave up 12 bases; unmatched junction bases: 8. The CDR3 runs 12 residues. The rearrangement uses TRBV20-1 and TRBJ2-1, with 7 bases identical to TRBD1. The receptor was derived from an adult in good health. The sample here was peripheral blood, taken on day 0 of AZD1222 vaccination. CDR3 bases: TGCAGTGCTAGTTCTCAGGGGGTATGGCAGTTCTTC. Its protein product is CSASSQGVWQFF.